This TCR beta chain originates from a study of shared clonotypes between healthy human individuals. V gave up 0 bases and J gave up 4 bases; unmatched junction bases: 7. Germline CDR1 reads SGHVS; CDR2 reads FNYEAQ. The CDR3 has 17 residues. This table comes from immunoSEQ multiplex PCR, and its TCRdb copy is limited to in-frame clones, with some not included. The data hold a few million clones, with approximately 96% observed a single time. The TCR comes from a man aged 18 to 35 in good health. The chain employs TRBV7-6 and TRBJ1-5, with TRBD1 matching over 9 bases. The sample taken for sequencing was naive CD4+ T cells sorted from blood. Regarding subset: CD45RA+ positively selected. CDR3 in amino acids: CASSLAATGGYNQPQHF. CDR3 sequence (DNA): TGTGCCAGCAGCTTAGCAGCCACAGGGGGCTATAATCAGCCCCAGCATTTT. Full variable domain (rest looked up from reference TRBV7-6 and TRBJ1-5): GAGVSQSPRYKVTKRGQDVALRCDPISGHVSLYWYRQALGQGPEFLTYFNYEAQQDKSGLPNDRFSAERPEGSISTLTIQRTEQRDSAMYRCASSLAATGGYNQPQHFGDGTRLSIL.